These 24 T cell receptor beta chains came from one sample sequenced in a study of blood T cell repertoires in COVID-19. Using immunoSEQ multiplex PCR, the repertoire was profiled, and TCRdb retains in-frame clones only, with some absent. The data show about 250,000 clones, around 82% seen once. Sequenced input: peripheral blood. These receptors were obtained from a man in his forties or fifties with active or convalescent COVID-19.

The CDR3 region is CASSSLYEQYF. CDR3 nucleotide sequence: TGTGCCAGCAGCTCCCTCTACGAGCAGTACTTC. V gene TRBV7-2 combines with J gene TRBJ2-7, with D unresolved. Trimming removed 4 bases from V and 3 bases from J, with 4 bases in between. This CDR3 spans 11 amino acids. Germline V gene lookup returns CDR1 SGHTA and CDR2 FQGNSA. Full variable domain (remainder filled in from reference TRBV7-2 and TRBJ2-7): GAGVSQSPSNKVTEKGKDVELRCDPISGHTALYWYRQSLGQGLEFLIYFQGNSAPDKSGLPSDRFSAERTGGSVSTLTIQRTQQEDSAVYLCASSSLYEQYFGPGTRLTVT.

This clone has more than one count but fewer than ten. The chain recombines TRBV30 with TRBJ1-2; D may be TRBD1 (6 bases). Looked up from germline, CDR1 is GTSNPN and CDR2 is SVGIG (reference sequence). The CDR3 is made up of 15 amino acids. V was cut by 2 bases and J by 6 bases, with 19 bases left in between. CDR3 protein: CAWSKPSLGAHGYTF. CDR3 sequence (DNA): TGTGCCTGGAGTAAACCATCCTTGGGGGCCCATGGCTACACCTTC.

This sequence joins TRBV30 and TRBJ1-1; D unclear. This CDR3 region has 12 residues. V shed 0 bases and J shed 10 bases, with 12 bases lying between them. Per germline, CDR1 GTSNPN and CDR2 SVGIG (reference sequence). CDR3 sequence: CAWSVLGDSAFF. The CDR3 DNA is TGTGCCTGGAGTGTATTGGGAGATTCAGCTTTCTTT.

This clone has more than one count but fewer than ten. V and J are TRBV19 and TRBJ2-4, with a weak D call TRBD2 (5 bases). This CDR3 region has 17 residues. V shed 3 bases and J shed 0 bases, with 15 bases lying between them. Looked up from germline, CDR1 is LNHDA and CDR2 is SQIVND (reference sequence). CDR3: CASSMAGGTGAKNIQYF. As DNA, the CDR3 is TGTGCCAGTAGTATGGCAGGAGGCACCGGAGCCAAAAACATTCAGTACTTC.

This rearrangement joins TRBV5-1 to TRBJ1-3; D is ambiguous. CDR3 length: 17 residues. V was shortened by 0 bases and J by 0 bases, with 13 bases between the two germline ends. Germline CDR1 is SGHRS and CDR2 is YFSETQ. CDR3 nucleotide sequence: TGCGCCAGCAGCTTGGGGAGCCAGCTCGGCTCTGGAAACACCATATATTTT. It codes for CASSLGSQLGSGNTIYF.

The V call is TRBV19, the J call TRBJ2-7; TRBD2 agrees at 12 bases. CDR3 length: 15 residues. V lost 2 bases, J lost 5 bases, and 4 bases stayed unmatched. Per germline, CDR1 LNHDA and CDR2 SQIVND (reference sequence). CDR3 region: CASSILAGGPNEQYF. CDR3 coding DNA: TGTGCCAGTAGTATACTAGCGGGGGGGCCAAACGAGCAGTACTTC.

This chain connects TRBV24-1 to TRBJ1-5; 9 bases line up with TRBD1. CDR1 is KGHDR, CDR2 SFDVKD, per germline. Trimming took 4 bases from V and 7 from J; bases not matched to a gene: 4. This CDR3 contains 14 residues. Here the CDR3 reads CATSEGQGIQPQHF. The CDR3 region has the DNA TGTGCCACCAGTGAAGGACAGGGGATCCAGCCCCAGCATTTT.

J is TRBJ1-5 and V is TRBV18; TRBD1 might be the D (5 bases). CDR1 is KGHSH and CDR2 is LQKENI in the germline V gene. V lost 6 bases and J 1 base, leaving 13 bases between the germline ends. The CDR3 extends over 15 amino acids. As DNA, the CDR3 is TGTGCCAGCTCGCCGGTGGGGCTCAGCAATCAGCCCCAGCATTTT. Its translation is CASSPVGLSNQPQHF.

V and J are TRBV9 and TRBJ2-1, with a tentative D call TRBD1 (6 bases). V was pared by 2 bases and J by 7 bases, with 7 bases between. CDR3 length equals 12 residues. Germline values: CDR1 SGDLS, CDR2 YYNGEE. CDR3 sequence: CASSVTGNEQFF. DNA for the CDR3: TGTGCCAGCAGCGTTACAGGGAATGAGCAGTTCTTC. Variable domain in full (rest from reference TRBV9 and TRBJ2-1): DSGVTQTPKHLITATGQRVTLRCSPRSGDLSVYWYQQSLDQGLQFLIQYYNGEERAKGNILERFSAQQFPDLHSELNLSSLELGDSALYFCASSVTGNEQFFGPGTRLTVL.

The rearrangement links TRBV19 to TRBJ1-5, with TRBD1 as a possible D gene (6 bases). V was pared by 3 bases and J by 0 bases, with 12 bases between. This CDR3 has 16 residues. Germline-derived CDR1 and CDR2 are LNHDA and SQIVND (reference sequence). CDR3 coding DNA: TGTGCCAGTAGTATGAGGACAGTCGATAGCAATCAGCCCCAGCATTTT. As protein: CASSMRTVDSNQPQHF.

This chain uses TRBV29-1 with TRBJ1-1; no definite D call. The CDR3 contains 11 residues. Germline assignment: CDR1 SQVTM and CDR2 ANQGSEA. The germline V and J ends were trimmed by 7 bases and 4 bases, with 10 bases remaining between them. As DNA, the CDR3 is TGCAGCGCCGATCGGGGCACTGAAGCTTTCTTT. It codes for CSADRGTEAFF.

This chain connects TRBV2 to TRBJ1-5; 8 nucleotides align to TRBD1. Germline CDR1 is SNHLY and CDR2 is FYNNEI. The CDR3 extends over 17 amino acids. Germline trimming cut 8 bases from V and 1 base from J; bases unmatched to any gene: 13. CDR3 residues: CASRGGLTGESNQPQHF. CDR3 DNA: TGTGCCAGCCGAGGGGGATTGACAGGGGAGAGCAATCAGCCCCAGCATTTT.

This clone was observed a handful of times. CDR3 coding DNA: TGTGCCAGCAGCCCTGGGCCCACTAGGCCCCAGCATTTT. Its translation is CASSPGPTRPQHF. The chain uses TRBV2 and TRBJ1-5, with D hard to call. The CDR3 consists of 13 residues. Germline lookup yields CDR1 SNHLY and CDR2 FYNNEI. Trimming shortened V by 6 bases and J by 9 bases, and 15 bases separated the two germline ends.

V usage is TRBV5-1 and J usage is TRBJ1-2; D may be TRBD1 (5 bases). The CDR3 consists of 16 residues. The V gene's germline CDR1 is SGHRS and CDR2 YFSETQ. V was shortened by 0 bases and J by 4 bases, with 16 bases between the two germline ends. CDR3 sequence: CASSLDIRQLGYGYTF. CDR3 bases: TGCGCCAGCAGCTTGGATATTCGACAGCTTGGCTATGGCTACACCTTC.

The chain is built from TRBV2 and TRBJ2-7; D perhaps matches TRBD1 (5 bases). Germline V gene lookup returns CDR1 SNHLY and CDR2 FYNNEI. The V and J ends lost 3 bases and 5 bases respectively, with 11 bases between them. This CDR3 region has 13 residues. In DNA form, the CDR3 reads TGTGCCAGCAGTGAGTTCATCAGGGACGAGCAGTACTTC. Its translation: CASSEFIRDEQYF.

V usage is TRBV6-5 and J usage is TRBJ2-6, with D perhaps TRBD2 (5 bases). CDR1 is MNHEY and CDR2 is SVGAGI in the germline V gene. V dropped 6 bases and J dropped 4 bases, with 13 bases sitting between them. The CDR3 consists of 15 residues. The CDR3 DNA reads TGTGCCAGCAGCCGGACTTCTACCGGGGCCAACGTCCTGACTTTC. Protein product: CASSRTSTGANVLTF.

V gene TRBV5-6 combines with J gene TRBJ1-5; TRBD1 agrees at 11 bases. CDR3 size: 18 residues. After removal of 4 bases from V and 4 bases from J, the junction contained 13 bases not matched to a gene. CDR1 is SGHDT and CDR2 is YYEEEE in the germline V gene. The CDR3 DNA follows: TGTGCCAGCAGCCCCCGGACAGGGGGCTCTTCTGGGAATCAGCCCCAGCATTTT. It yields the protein CASSPRTGGSSGNQPQHF.

The CDR3 nucleotides are TGTGCCAGCTCCCGAGGCCGGACCTACGAGCAGTACTTC. Encoded protein: CASSRGRTYEQYF. The gene calls are TRBV18 and TRBJ2-7; D unresolved. This CDR3 contains 13 residues. The germline V gene encodes CDR1 KGHSH and CDR2 LQKENI. With 6 bases removed from V and 2 bases from J, the gap between germline ends came to 11 bases.

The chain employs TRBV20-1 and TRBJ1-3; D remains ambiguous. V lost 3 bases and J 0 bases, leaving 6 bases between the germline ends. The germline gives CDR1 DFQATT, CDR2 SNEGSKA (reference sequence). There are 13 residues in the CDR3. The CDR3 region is CSASLSSGNTIYF. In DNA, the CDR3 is TGCAGTGCTAGTCTAAGCTCTGGAAACACCATATATTTT.

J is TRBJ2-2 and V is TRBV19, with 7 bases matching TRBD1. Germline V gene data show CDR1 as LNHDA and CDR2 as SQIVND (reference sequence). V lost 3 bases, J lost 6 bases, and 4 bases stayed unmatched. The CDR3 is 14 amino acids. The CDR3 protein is CASSMTGFAGELFF. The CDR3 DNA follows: TGTGCCAGTAGTATGACAGGGTTTGCCGGGGAGCTGTTTTTT.

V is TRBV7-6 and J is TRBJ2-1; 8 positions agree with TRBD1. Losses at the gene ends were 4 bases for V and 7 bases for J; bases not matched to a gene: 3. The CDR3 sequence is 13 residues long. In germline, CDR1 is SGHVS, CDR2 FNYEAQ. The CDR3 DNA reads TGTGCCAGCAGCTACAGGGGGGTTAATGAGCAGTTCTTC. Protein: CASSYRGVNEQFF.

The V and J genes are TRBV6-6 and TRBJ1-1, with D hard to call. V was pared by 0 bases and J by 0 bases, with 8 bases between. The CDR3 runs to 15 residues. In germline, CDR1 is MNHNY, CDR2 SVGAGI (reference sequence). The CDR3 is CASSYSNLVNTEAFF. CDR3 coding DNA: TGTGCCAGCAGTTACTCCAACTTGGTGAACACTGAAGCTTTCTTT.

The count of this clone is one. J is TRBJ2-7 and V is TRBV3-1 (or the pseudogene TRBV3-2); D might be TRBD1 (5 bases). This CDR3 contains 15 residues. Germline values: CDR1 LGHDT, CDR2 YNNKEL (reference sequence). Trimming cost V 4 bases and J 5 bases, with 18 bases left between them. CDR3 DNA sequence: TGTGCCAGCAGCCGGGCGAGGCAGGGTGGGCACGAGCAGTACTTC. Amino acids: CASSRARQGGHEQYF.

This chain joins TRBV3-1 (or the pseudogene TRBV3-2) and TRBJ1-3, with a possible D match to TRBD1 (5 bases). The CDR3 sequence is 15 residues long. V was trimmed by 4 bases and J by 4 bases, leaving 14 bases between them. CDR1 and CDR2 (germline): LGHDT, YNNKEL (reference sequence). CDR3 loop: CASSPTQGAGNTIYF. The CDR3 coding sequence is TGTGCCAGCAGCCCAACTCAGGGTGCCGGAAACACCATATATTTT.